Detailed here is one TCR beta chain. The antigen remains unidentified. The entry originates in a study of T cell responses to AZD1222 COVID-19 vaccine. Broader study findings: Mapped onto spike, vaccine-associated CD4 TCRs spanned it and were dominant at 160-218 and 743-854.

This CDR3 comprises 15 residues. Trimming at V came to 3 bases and at J to 8 bases, leaving 10 bases not matched to a gene. Germline assignment: CDR1 GTSNPN and CDR2 SVGIG (reference sequence). Some clones are missing from TCRdb's copy, which holds only in-frame ones; the method was immunoSEQ multiplex PCR. The data show about 160,000 clones, about 91% seen once. The source was peripheral blood, collected 28 days after the second AZD1222 dose. The TCR sequence derives from an adult who received the AZD1222 COVID-19 vaccine. The chain has TRBV30 and TRBJ1-4, with 9 bases lining up with TRBD1. CDR3 DNA sequence: TGTGCCTGGAGGGCCCCGGGACAGGGTCGAGAAAAACTGTTTTTT. Translating gives CAWRAPGQGREKLFF. Full variable domain (remainder filled in from reference TRBV30 and TRBJ1-4): SQTIHQWPATLVQPVGSPLSLECTVEGTSNPNLYWYRQAAGRGLQLLFYSVGIGQISSEVPQNLSASRPQDRQFILSSKKLLLSDSGFYLCAWRAPGQGREKLFFGSGTQLSVL.